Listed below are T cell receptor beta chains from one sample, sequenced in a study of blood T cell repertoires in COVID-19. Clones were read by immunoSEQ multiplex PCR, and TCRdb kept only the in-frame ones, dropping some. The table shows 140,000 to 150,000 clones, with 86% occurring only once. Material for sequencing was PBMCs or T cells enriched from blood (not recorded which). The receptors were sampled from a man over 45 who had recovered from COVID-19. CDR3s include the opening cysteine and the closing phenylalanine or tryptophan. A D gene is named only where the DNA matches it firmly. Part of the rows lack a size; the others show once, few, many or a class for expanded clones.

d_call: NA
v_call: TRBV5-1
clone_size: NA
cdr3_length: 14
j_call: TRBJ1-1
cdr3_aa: CASSLDRQGTEAFF
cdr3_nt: TGCGCCAGCAGCTTGGACAGGCAGGGGACTGAAGCTTTCTTT

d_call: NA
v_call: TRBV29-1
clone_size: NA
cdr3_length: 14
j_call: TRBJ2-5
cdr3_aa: CSVVGSIAQETQYF
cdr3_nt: TGCAGCGTGGTGGGGAGTATTGCCCAAGAGACCCAGTACTTC

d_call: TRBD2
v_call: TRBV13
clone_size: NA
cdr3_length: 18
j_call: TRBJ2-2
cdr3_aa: CASSQETSGREGTGELFF
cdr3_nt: TGTGCCAGCAGCCAAGAGACTAGCGGGAGAGAGGGCACCGGGGAGCTGTTTTTT

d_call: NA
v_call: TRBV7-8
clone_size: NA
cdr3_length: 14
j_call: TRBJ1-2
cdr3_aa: CASSLVAVFYGYTF
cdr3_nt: TGTGCCAGCAGCTTAGTTGCAGTCTTCTATGGCTACACCTTC

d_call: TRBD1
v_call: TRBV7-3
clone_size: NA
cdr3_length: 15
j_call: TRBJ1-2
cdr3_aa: CASSLGSGTVDGYTF
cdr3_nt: TGTGCCAGCAGCTTAGGGTCGGGGACAGTCGATGGCTACACCTTC

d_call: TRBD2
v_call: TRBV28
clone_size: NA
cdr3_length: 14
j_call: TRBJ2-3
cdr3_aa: CASMTGGFTDTQYF
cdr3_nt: TGTGCCAGCATGACGGGGGGGTTCACAGATACGCAGTATTTT

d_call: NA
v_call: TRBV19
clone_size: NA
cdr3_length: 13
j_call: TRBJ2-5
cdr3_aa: CASSYPYQETQYF
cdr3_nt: TGTGCCAGTAGTTATCCGTACCAAGAGACCCAGTACTTC

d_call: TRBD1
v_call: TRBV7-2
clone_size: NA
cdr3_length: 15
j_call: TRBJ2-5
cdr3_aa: CASSQRTGRGETQYF
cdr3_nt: TGTGCCAGCAGCCAAAGGACAGGGCGGGGAGAGACCCAGTACTTC

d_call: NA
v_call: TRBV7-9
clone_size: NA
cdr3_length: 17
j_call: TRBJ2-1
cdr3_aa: CASSFKVSGVTYNEQFF
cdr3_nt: TGTGCCAGCAGCTTTAAGGTATCAGGGGTAACCTACAATGAGCAGTTCTTC

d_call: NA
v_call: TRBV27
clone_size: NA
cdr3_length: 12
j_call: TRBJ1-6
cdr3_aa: CASSLPGAPLHF
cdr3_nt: TGTGCCAGCAGTTTGCCAGGGGCACCCCTCCACTTT

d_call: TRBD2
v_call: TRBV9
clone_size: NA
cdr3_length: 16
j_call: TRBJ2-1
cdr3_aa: CASSLGTSGKINEQFF
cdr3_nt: TGTGCCAGCAGCCTGGGGACTAGCGGGAAAATCAATGAGCAGTTCTTC

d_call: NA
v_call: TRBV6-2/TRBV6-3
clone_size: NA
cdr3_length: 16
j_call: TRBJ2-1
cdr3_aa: CASSYSAGLFINEQFF
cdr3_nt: TGTGCCAGCAGTTACTCGGCAGGGTTATTCATCAATGAGCAGTTCTTC

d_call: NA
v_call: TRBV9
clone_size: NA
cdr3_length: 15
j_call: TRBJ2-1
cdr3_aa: CASSPLGVSYNEQFF
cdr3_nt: TGTGCCAGCAGCCCATTGGGAGTCTCCTACAATGAGCAGTTCTTC

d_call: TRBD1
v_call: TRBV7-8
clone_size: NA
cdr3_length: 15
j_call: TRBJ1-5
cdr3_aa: CASSFGGGPYQPQHF
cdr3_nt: TGTGCCAGCAGCTTCGGAGGGGGCCCTTATCAGCCCCAGCATTTT

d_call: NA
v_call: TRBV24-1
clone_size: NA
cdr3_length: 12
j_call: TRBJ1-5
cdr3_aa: CATSQNRQPQHF
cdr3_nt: TGTGCCACCAGTCAGAACAGGCAGCCCCAGCATTTT

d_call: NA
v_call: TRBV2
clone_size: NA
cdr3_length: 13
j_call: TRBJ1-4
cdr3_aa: CATTSTPGLKLFF
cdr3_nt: TGTGCCACAACCAGTACCCCTGGCCTAAAACTGTTTTTT

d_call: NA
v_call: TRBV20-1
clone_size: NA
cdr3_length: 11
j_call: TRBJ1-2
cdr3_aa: CSASPRGGYTF
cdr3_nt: TGCAGTGCTAGTCCTCGGGGTGGCTACACCTTC

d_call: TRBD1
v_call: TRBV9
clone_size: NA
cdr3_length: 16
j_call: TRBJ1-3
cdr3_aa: CASSVAGQGQGNTIYF
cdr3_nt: TGTGCCAGCAGCGTAGCGGGACAGGGGCAAGGAAACACCATATATTTT

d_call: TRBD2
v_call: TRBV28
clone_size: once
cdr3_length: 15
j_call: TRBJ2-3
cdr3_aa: CASSLASGGANTQYF
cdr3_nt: TGTGCCAGCAGTTTAGCTAGCGGGGGGGCAAATACGCAGTATTTT

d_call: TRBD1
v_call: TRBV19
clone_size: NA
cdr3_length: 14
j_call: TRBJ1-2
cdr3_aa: CASSIPGGNYGYTF
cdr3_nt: TGTGCCAGTAGTATTCCAGGGGGTAACTATGGCTACACCTTC

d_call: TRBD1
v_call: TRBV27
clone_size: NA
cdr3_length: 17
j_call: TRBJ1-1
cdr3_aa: CASSLQAQQGAITEAFF
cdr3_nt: TGTGCCAGCAGTTTACAGGCCCAACAGGGGGCAATCACTGAAGCTTTCTTT

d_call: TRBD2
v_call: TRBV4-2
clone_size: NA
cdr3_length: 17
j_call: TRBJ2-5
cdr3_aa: CASSQDPSGGIQETQYF
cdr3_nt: TGTGCCAGCAGCCAAGATCCTAGCGGGGGGATACAAGAGACCCAGTACTTC

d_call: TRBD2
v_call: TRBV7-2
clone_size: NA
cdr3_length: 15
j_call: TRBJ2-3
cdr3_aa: CASHLAGARTDTQYF
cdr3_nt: TGTGCCAGCCACTTAGCGGGAGCCAGGACAGATACGCAGTATTTT

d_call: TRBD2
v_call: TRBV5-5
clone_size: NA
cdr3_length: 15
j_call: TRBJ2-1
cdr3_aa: CASSIGTSGGNEQFF
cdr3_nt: TGTGCCAGCAGCATTGGGACTAGCGGGGGAAATGAGCAGTTCTTC

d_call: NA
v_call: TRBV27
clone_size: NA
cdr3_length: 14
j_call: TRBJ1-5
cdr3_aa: CASSFQASHQPQHF
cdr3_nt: TGTGCCAGCAGTTTCCAGGCATCCCATCAGCCCCAGCATTTT

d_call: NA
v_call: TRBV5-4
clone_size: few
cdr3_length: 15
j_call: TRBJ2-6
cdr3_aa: CASSQTGFGANVLTF
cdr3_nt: TGTGCCAGCAGCCAAACAGGGTTTGGGGCCAACGTCCTGACTTTC

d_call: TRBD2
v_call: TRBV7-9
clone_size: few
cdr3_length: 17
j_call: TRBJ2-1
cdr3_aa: CASSPPPRLAVYNEQFF
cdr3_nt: TGTGCCAGCAGCCCTCCCCCTCGACTAGCGGTCTACAATGAGCAGTTCTTC